This T cell receptor (beta chain) stems from a study of blood T cell repertoires in COVID-19. V lost 2 bases and J lost 4; bases outside the gene matches: 9. Germline CDR1 is PRHDT and CDR2 is FYEKMQ (reference sequence). The CDR3 sequence is 16 residues long. Using immunoSEQ multiplex PCR, the repertoire was profiled, and TCRdb retains in-frame clones only, with some absent. The profile shows a few hundred thousand clones, roughly 90% of them singletons. The sample consisted of peripheral blood. V usage is TRBV13 and J usage is TRBJ1-1, with 8 bases that match TRBD1. This clonotype was sampled from a man in his forties with acute or convalescent COVID-19. The CDR3 reads CASSLFRQGLGTEAFF. The CDR3, as DNA: TGTGCCAGCAGCTTATTCCGACAGGGGCTTGGCACTGAAGCTTTCTTT.